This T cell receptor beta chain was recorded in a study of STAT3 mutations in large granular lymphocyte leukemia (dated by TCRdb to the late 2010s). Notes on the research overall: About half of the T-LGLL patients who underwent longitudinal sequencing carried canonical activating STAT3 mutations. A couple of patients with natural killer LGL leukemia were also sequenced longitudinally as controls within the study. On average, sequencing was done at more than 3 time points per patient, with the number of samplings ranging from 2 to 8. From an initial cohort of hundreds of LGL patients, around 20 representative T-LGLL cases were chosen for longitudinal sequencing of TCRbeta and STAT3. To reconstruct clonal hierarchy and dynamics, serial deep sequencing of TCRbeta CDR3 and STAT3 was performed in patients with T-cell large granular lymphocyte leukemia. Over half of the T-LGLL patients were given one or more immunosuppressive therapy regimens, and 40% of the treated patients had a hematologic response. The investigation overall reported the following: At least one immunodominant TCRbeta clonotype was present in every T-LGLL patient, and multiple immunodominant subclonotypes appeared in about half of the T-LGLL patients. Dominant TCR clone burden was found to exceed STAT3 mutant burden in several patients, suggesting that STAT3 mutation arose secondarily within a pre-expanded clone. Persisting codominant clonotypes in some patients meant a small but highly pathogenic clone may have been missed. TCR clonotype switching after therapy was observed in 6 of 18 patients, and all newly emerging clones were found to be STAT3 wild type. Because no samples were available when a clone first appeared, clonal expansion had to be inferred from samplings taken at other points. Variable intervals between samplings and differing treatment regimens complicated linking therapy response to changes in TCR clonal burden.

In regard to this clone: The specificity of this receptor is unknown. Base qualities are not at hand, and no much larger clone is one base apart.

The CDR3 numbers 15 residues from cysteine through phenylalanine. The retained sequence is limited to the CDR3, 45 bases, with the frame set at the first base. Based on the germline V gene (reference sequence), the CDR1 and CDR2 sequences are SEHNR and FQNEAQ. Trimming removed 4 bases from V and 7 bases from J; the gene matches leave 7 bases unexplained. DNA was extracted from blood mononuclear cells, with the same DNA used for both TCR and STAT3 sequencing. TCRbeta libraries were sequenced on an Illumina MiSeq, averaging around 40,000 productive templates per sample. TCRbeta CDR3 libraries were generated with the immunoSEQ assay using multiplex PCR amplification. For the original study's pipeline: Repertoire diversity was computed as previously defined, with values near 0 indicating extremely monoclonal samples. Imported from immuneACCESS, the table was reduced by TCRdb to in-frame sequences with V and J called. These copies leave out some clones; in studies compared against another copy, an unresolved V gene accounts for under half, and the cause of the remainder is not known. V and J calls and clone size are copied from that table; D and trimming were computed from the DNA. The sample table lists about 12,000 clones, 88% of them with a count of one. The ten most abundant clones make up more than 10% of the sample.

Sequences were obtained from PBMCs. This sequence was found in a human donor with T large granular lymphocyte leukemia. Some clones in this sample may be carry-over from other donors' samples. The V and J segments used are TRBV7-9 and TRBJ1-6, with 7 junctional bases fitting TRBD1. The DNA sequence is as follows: TGTGCCAGCAGCTCCGACAGGGAGGGGAATTCACCCCTCCACTTT. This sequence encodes CASSSDREGNSPLHF.